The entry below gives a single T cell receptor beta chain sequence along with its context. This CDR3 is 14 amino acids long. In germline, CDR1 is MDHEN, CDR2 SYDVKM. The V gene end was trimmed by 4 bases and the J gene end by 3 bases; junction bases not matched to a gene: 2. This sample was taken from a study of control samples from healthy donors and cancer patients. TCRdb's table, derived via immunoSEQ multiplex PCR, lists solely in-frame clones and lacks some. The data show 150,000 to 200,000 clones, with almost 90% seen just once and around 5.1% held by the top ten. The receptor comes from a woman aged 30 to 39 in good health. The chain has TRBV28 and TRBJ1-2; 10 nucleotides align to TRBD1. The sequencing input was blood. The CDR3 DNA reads TGTGCCAGCAGTTCAGGGACAGGGGACTATGGCTACACCTTC. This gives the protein CASSSGTGDYGYTF.